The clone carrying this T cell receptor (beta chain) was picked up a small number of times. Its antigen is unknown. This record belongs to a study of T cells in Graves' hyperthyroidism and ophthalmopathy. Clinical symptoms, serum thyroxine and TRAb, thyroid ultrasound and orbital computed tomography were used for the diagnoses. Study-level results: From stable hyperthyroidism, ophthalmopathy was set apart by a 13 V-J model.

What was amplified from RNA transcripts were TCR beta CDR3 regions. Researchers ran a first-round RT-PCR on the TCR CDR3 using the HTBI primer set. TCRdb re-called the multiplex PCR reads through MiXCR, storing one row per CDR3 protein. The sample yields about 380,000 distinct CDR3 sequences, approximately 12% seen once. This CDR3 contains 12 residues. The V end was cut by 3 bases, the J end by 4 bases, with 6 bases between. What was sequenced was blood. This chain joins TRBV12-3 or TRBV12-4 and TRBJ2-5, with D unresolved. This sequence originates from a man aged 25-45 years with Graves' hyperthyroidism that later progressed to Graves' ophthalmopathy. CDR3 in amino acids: CASSFVGETQYF. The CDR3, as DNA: TGTGCCAGCAGTTTCGTGGGAGAGACCCAGTACTTC.